This is a list of T cell receptor beta chains from one sample in a study of T cells after yellow fever vaccination. TCRdb called the 5' RACE reads again in MiXCR, with one record for every CDR3 protein. Among about 350,000 distinct CDR3 sequences listed, 9.5% to 13% were seen once. The source was PBMCs, collected on the day of the first yellow fever vaccination. Receptor source: a man aged 18 to 30 who received the YFV17D yellow fever vaccine. The CDR3 runs from the conserved cysteine through the conserved F or W. D genes are given only for firm matches. Some rows have no size entry. The others give once, few or many, or a class for an expanded clone.

-	TRBV5-6	TRBJ1-5	-	TGTGCCAGCAGCTCCCGGGTGGTAAACAATCAGCCCCAGCATTTT	CASSSRVVNNQPQHF
-	TRBV11-3	TRBJ2-1	many	TGTGCCAGCAGCTTAGAATGGGGAACCTACAATGAGCAGTTCTTC	CASSLEWGTYNEQFF
-	TRBV29-1	TRBJ1-2	few	TGCAGCGTCGAATCGACCCAAGGAACTAACTATGGCTACACCTTC	CSVESTQGTNYGYTF
TRBD1	TRBV4-3	TRBJ2-4	-	TGCGCCAGCAGCCAGGGGACCGGGACAGGGGTCAACATTCAGTACTTC	CASSQGTGTGVNIQYF
-	TRBV6-5	TRBJ2-7	-	TGTGCCAGCAGTTTACAGGGCTGGGGCTCCTACGAGCAGTACTTC	CASSLQGWGSYEQYF
-	TRBV5-1	TRBJ2-5	-	TGCGCCAGCAGCTTCCCGGGAGCTGAGGGCGAGACCCAGTACTTC	CASSFPGAEGETQYF
-	TRBV20-1	TRBJ2-6	-	TGCAGTGGGGGTCAGGGTCCTGGGGCCAACGTCCTGACTTTC	CSGGQGPGANVLTF
-	TRBV30	TRBJ2-1	few	TGTGCCTGGAGCGGGGGGCCCAATGAGCAGTTCTTC	CAWSGGPNEQFF
TRBD1	TRBV5-1	TRBJ2-7	few	TGCGCCAGCAGTGGTGGGACAGGGGGCGCGTACGAGCAGTACTTC	CASSGGTGGAYEQYF
TRBD2	TRBV6-5	TRBJ2-5	-	TGTGCCAGCAGTTACTCTCCCCTAGCGGGGGCGGGGGAGACCCAGTACTTC	CASSYSPLAGAGETQYF
-	TRBV28	TRBJ1-5	few	TGTGCCAGCAGTTTAGGTCAAGGTGGGCCCCAGCATTTT	CASSLGQGGPQHF
TRBD1	TRBV10-2	TRBJ2-5	-	TGCGCCAGCCTAGAGGCAGGGGGAGTCCAAGAGACCCAGTACTTC	CASLEAGGVQETQYF
-	TRBV29-1	TRBJ2-1	many	TGCAGCGTTTGGGGCCTCAGGGGTGATGAGCAGTTCTTC	CSVWGLRGDEQFF
TRBD2	TRBV12-3/TRBV12-4	TRBJ2-5	few	TGTGCCAGCAGTTCCCCGGGACTAGCCCAAGAGACCCAGTACTTC	CASSSPGLAQETQYF
TRBD2	TRBV18	TRBJ2-1	-	TGTGCCAGCTCACCTTCGGGGGGGGCTACCTACAATGAGCAGTTCTTC	CASSPSGGATYNEQFF
TRBD2	TRBV27	TRBJ2-7	-	TGTGCCAGCAGTTGGGCTAGCGGGGCCTACGAGCAGTACTTC	CASSWASGAYEQYF
-	TRBV2	TRBJ2-2	few	TGTGCCACCTCGAACGGACAGGCGGGGGTCGGGGAGCTGTTTTTT	CATSNGQAGVGELFF
-	TRBV20-1	TRBJ1-1	-	TGCAGTGCTAGGTCCCAGGGTGGGACTGAAGCTTTCTTT	CSARSQGGTEAFF
-	TRBV4-1	TRBJ2-2	few	TGCGCCAGCAGCCATCCCAGCCCTCTTAACACCGGGGAGCTGTTTTTT	CASSHPSPLNTGELFF
-	TRBV9	TRBJ1-2	few	TGTGCCAGCAGCGCCGCCGCCCGCAACCCTAACTATGGCTACACCTTC	CASSAAARNPNYGYTF
TRBD1	TRBV20-1	TRBJ1-6	few	TGCAGTGCTAGGAACACAGGGGGCGGCCATAATTCACCCCTCCACTTT	CSARNTGGGHNSPLHF
TRBD2	TRBV29-1	TRBJ2-1	few	TGCAGCGCGTGGGGGGAGGCGGGGGATCAGTTCTTC	CSAWGEAGDQFF
-	TRBV18	TRBJ2-5	-	TGTGCCAGCTCACCAGTACCCCTAGAGACCCAGTACTTC	CASSPVPLETQYF
-	TRBV6-5	TRBJ2-5	-	TGTGCCAGCAGTTACCGAATCGGTGGGGGGAGGATAGAGACCCAGTACTTC	CASSYRIGGGRIETQYF
TRBD1	TRBV7-2	TRBJ2-2	-	TGTGCCAGCAGCTTAGGAAGACAGGGGCAAGGGGAGCTGTTTTTT	CASSLGRQGQGELFF
-	TRBV5-1	TRBJ2-2	-	TGCGCCAGCAGCCCGGCCCGATCCGGGGAGCTGTTTTTT	CASSPARSGELFF
-	TRBV6-5	TRBJ2-4	few	TGTGCCAGCAGTTACGATCCCCGAGGGTCCAAAAACATTCAGTACTTC	CASSYDPRGSKNIQYF
-	TRBV5-1	TRBJ2-1	-	TGCGCCTGCCACCGGGACCCCACTCACTCGGGCATCAATGAGCAGTTCTTC	CACHRDPTHSGINEQFF
TRBD1	TRBV12-3/TRBV12-4	TRBJ2-2	many	TGTGCCAGCGGTGAGACAGGGGGAAACACCGGGGAGCTGTTTTTT	CASGETGGNTGELFF
-	TRBV14	TRBJ2-5	many	TGTGCCAGCAGCCTCGAATTCGGAGGGATGAGGGAGACCCAGTACTTC	CASSLEFGGMRETQYF
-	TRBV5-6	TRBJ2-2	few	TGTGCCTACGGTCGGGGAAGCACCGGGGAGCTGTTTTTT	CAYGRGSTGELFF
TRBD2	TRBV5-5	TRBJ2-7	few	TGTGCCAGCAGCGCCGGACTAGCGGAGGGCCTGTACTTC	CASSAGLAEGLYF
TRBD1	TRBV2	TRBJ2-3	once	TGTGCCAGCAGCCCCGGGACAGGCGCAGATACGCAGTATTTT	CASSPGTGADTQYF
-	TRBV5-5	TRBJ1-5	many	TGTGCCAGCAGCTTTTTCGATAGCAATCAGCCCCAGCATTTT	CASSFFDSNQPQHF
TRBD1	TRBV14	TRBJ2-4	many	TGTGCCAGCAGCCAAGGACAGGGCACCCTCGGATACTTC	CASSQGQGTLGYF
-	TRBV5-4	TRBJ2-1	few	TGTGCCAGCAGCTGGTGGGGGTCCAATGAGCAGTTCTTC	CASSWWGSNEQFF
-	TRBV5-5	TRBJ1-5	-	TGTGCCAGCAGCTTGGGAACAGGGATCCGGCAGCCCCAGCATTTT	CASSLGTGIRQPQHF
TRBD1	TRBV10-3	TRBJ1-6	-	TGTGCCATCAGGGAGGGACAGGGGGATTCACCCCTCCACTTT	CAIREGQGDSPLHF
-	TRBV15	TRBJ2-1	-	TGTGCCACCAGCAGAGGGCTCGGAGAGGGGTACAATGAGCAGTTCTTC	CATSRGLGEGYNEQFF
-	TRBV29-1	TRBJ1-1	few	TGCAGCGTTGATGTGACCGGCGATGCAGCTTTCTTT	CSVDVTGDAAFF
-	TRBV5-1	TRBJ1-2	few	TGCGCCAGCAGCTTGGTTGCGGGACACCAGTTATATTATGGCTACACCTTC	CASSLVAGHQLYYGYTF
-	TRBV7-2	TRBJ1-6	-	TGTGCCAGCAGCCCAACCGGGACAAATAATTCACCCCTCCACTTT	CASSPTGTNNSPLHF
TRBD2	TRBV29-1	TRBJ2-5	once	TGCAGCTCATATAGCGGGGTTGGAGAGACCCAGTACTTC	CSSYSGVGETQYF
-	TRBV7-2	TRBJ1-3	few	TGTGCCAGCAGCTTAGTTTCAGCAGGTCTCTCTGGAAACACCATATATTTT	CASSLVSAGLSGNTIYF
-	TRBV7-9	TRBJ1-1	-	TGTGCCAGCAGCTCTAGGGGGTACACTGAAGCTTTCTTT	CASSSRGYTEAFF